The 21 T cell receptor beta chains below were found in one sample sequenced in a study of response to subunit inactivated influenza vaccine. A single record per CDR3 protein comes from TCRdb applying MiXCR to the RT-PCR reads. The table records some 850,000 distinct CDR3 sequences, under 20% of them present only once. The sample consisted of PBMCs from blood, taken more than 4 days after vaccination. These receptors were obtained from a man aged 50-60 years who received an inactivated influenza vaccine.

This clonotype occurred a few times. The chain combines TRBV20-1 with TRBJ2-7, with TRBD2 identical over 9 bases. V dropped 0 bases and J dropped 2; count of bases not matched to a gene: 8. Germline CDR1 DFQATT, CDR2 SNEGSKA (reference sequence). The CDR3 contains 16 residues. CDR3 DNA sequence: TGCAGTGCTAGAGATAGTATTAGCGGGGGTACCTACGAGCAGTACTTC. Protein: CSARDSISGGTYEQYF.

This clonotype was seen only a few times. The chain has TRBV7-8 and TRBJ1-4; D unclear. Between the trimmed V and J ends, which lost 1 base and 2 bases, there was a span of 8 bases. The CDR3 length is 15 residues. Germline CDR1 SGHVS, CDR2 FQNEAQ. CDR3 residues: CASSLGGFTNEKLFF. The CDR3 DNA is TGTGCCAGCAGCTTAGGTGGTTTTACTAATGAAAAACTGTTTTTT.

This clonotype has only one observation. The chain has TRBV2 and TRBJ2-7; 9 bases are shared with TRBD1. Trimming cost V 8 bases and J 4 bases; bases outside gene matches: 9. Germline V gene sequence: CDR1 SNHLY, CDR2 FYNNEI. CDR3 length equals 14 residues. CDR3 DNA sequence: TGTGCCAGCGGTAGGGACAGGGACGTGTACGAGCAGTACTTC. It encodes CASGRDRDVYEQYF.

This clonotype was detected many times. The chain joins TRBV29-1 to TRBJ2-7; D is possibly TRBD2 (5 bases). The V gene's germline CDR1 is SQVTM and CDR2 ANQGSEA. CDR3 length: 12 residues. The V gene lost 7 bases and the J gene lost 3 bases, with 13 bases spanning the gap. CDR3 bases: TGCAGCGCCGGGGATAACCTCTACGAGCAGTACTTC. Protein product: CSAGDNLYEQYF.

The rearrangement joins TRBV5-1 to TRBJ2-6, with 10 bases matching TRBD1. Germline CDR1 SGHRS, CDR2 YFSETQ. This CDR3 has 18 residues. V lost 2 bases and J lost 1; bases outside the gene matches: 6. The CDR3 bases are TGCGCCAGCAGCTTCGGGGGACAGGGGTTGTCTGGGGCCAACGTCCTGACTTTC. This sequence encodes CASSFGGQGLSGANVLTF.

This clonotype has a handful of counts. The rearrangement links TRBV15 to TRBJ1-1; possible D gene TRBD1, 6 bases. The CDR3 contains 15 residues. Germline CDR1 reads LNHNV; CDR2 reads YYDKDF (reference sequence). V was trimmed by 3 bases and J by 5 bases, leaving 16 bases between them. DNA of the CDR3: TGTGCCACCAGCAGTCATAGGGAAGGGGGAACTGAAGCTTTCTTT. Encoded protein: CATSSHREGGTEAFF. Using reference TRBV15 and TRBJ1-1 for the parts outside the CDR3, the full variable domain is DAMVIQNPRYQVTQFGKPVTLSCSQTLNHNVMYWYQQKSSQAPKLLFHYYDKDFNNEADTPDNFQSRRPNTSFCFLDIRSPGLGDTAMYLCATSSHREGGTEAFFGQGTRLTVV.

In DNA form, the CDR3 reads TGCAGTGCTAGAGATCTTCATAGCGGGAGCTCCTACAATGAGCAGTTCTTC. Translation: CSARDLHSGSSYNEQFF. The rearrangement joins TRBV20-1 to TRBJ2-1; 9 bases agree with TRBD2. After removal of 0 bases from V and 0 bases from J, the junction contained 6 bases not matched to a gene. CDR1 DFQATT and CDR2 SNEGSKA come from the germline V gene (reference sequence). The CDR3 spans 17 residues.

The chain uses TRBV28 and TRBJ2-3, with 11 bases identical to TRBD2. The CDR3 extends over 16 amino acids. After removal of 3 bases from V and 3 bases from J, the junction contained 5 bases not matched to a gene. Germline CDR1 MDHEN, CDR2 SYDVKM. CDR3 DNA sequence: TGTGCCAGCAGTTTGATGGCTAGCGGGGGGACAGATACGCAGTATTTT. This encodes CASSLMASGGTDTQYF.

The rearrangement uses TRBV7-8 and TRBJ2-1; no clear D. The CDR3 has 16 amino acids. Germline lookup yields CDR1 SGHVS and CDR2 FQNEAQ. V was pared by 2 bases and J by 2 bases, with 13 bases between. The DNA of the CDR3 is TGTGCCAGCAGCTTAATGGTGGGCGGTCCCTACAATGAGCAGTTCTTC. Its protein is CASSLMVGGPYNEQFF.

This clonotype appeared a few times. The gene calls are TRBV7-2 and TRBJ2-7; no clear D gene. Germline V CDR1 and CDR2: SGHTA, FQGNSA. The CDR3 is 16 amino acids. The V end lost 5 bases, the J end lost 3 bases, and 20 bases lay between the germline ends. In DNA form, the CDR3 reads TGTGCCAGCAGCCGGCGTGCTGTAAACGTAAACTACGAGCAGTACTTC. It is translated as CASSRRAVNVNYEQYF.

This clonotype has more than one count but fewer than ten. V and J are TRBV5-1 and TRBJ2-7; D is uncertain. Germline CDR1 SGHRS, CDR2 YFSETQ. Trimming removed 3 bases from V and 5 bases from J, with 6 bases in between. CDR3 length: 11 residues. The CDR3 DNA reads as TGCGCCAGCAGCTCTGGTAACGAGCAGTACTTC. This encodes CASSSGNEQYF.

This clonotype was seen a single time. J is TRBJ2-1 and V is TRBV6-1; 12 bases agree with TRBD2. Unmatched junction bases numbered 4, after V lost 6 bases and J lost 1 base. The CDR3 has 16 residues. The V gene's germline CDR1 is MNHNS and CDR2 SASEGT. The CDR3 here is CASRETSGGSYNEQFF. The CDR3 DNA reads as TGTGCCAGCAGAGAGACTAGCGGGGGATCCTACAATGAGCAGTTCTTC.

The chain recombines TRBV20-1 with TRBJ1-5; tentatively, D is TRBD1 (6 bases). The CDR3 loop spans 14 amino acids. From germline, CDR1 is DFQATT and CDR2 SNEGSKA (reference sequence). Trimming cost V 3 bases and J 4 bases, with 13 bases left between them. CDR3 region: CSARGGPLNQPQHF. The CDR3 DNA reads TGCAGTGCTAGGGGGGGCCCTCTAAATCAGCCCCAGCATTTT.

Worth noting for this clonotype: This could be a read error, since a much larger clone is one nucleotide away. The CDR3 region has the DNA TGTGCCATCAGTGAAACCGAGACAGAGGACGAGCAGTACTTC. It translates to CAISETETEDEQYF. The chain links TRBV10-3 to TRBJ2-7, with a weak D call TRBD1 (5 bases). In germline, CDR1 is ENHRY, CDR2 SYGVKD. The CDR3 contains 14 residues. The V end was cut by 3 bases, the J end by 5 bases, with 14 bases between.

This chain uses TRBV12-3 or TRBV12-4 with TRBJ1-1; the D is unclear. This CDR3 region has 14 residues. Trimming shortened V by 1 base and J by 2 bases, and 8 bases separated the two germline ends. The CDR3 spells CASSLVPVNTEAFF. CDR3 in DNA: TGTGCCAGCAGTTTAGTTCCGGTTAACACTGAAGCTTTCTTT.

This clonotype was seen only a few times. This rearrangement joins TRBV20-1 to TRBJ2-5; 7 bases line up with TRBD2. The V segment lost 0 bases and the J segment 6 bases; nucleotides outside the gene matches: 7. CDR1 and CDR2 from the germline V gene are DFQATT and SNEGSKA (reference sequence). CDR3 size: 14 residues. In DNA form, the CDR3 reads TGCAGTGCTAGAGACCTAACTAGCGAACAGACCCAGTACTTC. Its translation is CSARDLTSEQTQYF.

This clonotype has a count of ten or more. V gene TRBV29-1 combines with J gene TRBJ2-5; no reliable D call. Germline CDR1 and CDR2: SQVTM and ANQGSEA. The germline V and J ends were trimmed by 1 base and 5 bases, with 11 bases remaining between them. The CDR3 is 13 amino acids. The CDR3 DNA reads as TGCAGCGTTGAAGGCACTCAAGGGGAGACCCAGTACTTC. Translation: CSVEGTQGETQYF.

This rearrangement joins TRBV20-1 to TRBJ2-7, with D perhaps assigned TRBD1 or TRBD2 (8 bases each). The CDR3 totals 15 residues. Looked up from germline, CDR1 is DFQATT and CDR2 is SNEGSKA (reference sequence). Trimming removed 6 bases at V and 7 bases at J, with 25 bases between. The CDR3 DNA is TGCAGTGCCCCCCGACTAGCGCTCCGGACAGGGGAGCAGTACTTC. Translating gives CSAPRLALRTGEQYF.

In this sample, this clonotype turned up a few times. The chain combines TRBV24-1 with TRBJ2-7; D call uncertain. The germline V gene encodes CDR1 KGHDR and CDR2 SFDVKD. This CDR3 is 13 amino acids long. Trimming shortened V by 2 bases and J by 2 bases, and 6 bases separated the two germline ends. The CDR3 is CATSDSRAYEQYF. The CDR3 region has the DNA TGTGCCACCAGTGATTCTAGGGCCTACGAGCAGTACTTC.

The DNA of the CDR3 is TGTGCCAGCAGCCAAGATCGAGGACTAGCGGGACGGGGGCAGTACTTC. Translated: CASSQDRGLAGRGQYF. The chain uses TRBV3-1 and TRBJ2-7; TRBD2 aligns across 12 bases. This CDR3 contains 16 residues. Losses at the gene ends were 0 bases for V and 9 bases for J; bases not matched to a gene: 9. Germline V CDR1 and CDR2: LGHDT, YNNKEL (reference sequence).

CDR3 bases: TGTGCCAGCAGCTTAGCCCCGACAGGGAGCGAAAAACTGTTTTTT. This encodes CASSLAPTGSEKLFF. The rearrangement joins TRBV7-2 to TRBJ1-4, with 7 bases lining up with TRBD1. Germline V gene lookup returns CDR1 SGHTA and CDR2 FQGNSA. This CDR3 region has 15 residues. Trimming took 0 bases from V and 8 from J; bases not matched to a gene: 6.